This is a list of T cell receptor beta chains from one sample in a study of identical twins. TCRdb processed the 5' RACE reads anew with MiXCR; each CDR3 protein has one entry. The repertoire consists of about 730,000 distinct CDR3 sequences, with approximately 22% occurring once and the leading ten covering 4% to 5.5%. The same data also contributed to another study, on T cells expressing NK-cell markers.

Sequenced: PBMCs. The receptor set was obtained from a young woman in good health. Each CDR3 is given with its conserved first and last residue. A D gene is named only where the DNA matches it firmly. Rows give clone size only sometimes, using once, few, many, or a class for an expanded clone.

j_call v_call d_call clone_size cdr3_nt cdr3_aa
TRBJ2-5 TRBV28 - - TGTGCCAGCAGCCCCGGGCCACTCTGGGGTGTTCCGTGGGAGACCCAGTACTTC CASSPGPLWGVPWETQYF
TRBJ2-1 TRBV20-1 - few TGCAGCGTCAGGGATGGGGGGAGGAGTGAGCAGTTCTTC CSVRDGGRSEQFF
TRBJ2-2 TRBV5-1 TRBD2 - TGCGCCAGCAGCTTGTTAGCGGGGGGCTCCACCGGGGAGCTGTTTTTT CASSLLAGGSTGELFF
TRBJ2-1 TRBV7-2 TRBD2 - TGTGCCAGCAGCTTAGGTATCGGGGCGGGAGCTGTAAGTGAGCAGTTCTTC CASSLGIGAGAVSEQFF
TRBJ2-7 TRBV7-2 TRBD2 few TGTGCCAGCAGCTTTAGCGGGAGGGCCCTTGAGCAGTACTTC CASSFSGRALEQYF
TRBJ2-6 TRBV24-1 TRBD2 - TGTGCCACCAGTGATTCGCGGGGAGGGGAAGCTGGGGCCAACGTCCTGACTTTC CATSDSRGGEAGANVLTF
TRBJ2-5 TRBV20-1 TRBD2 - TGCAGTGCTAGATCTAGCGGGGGAAACCAAGAGACCCAGTACTTC CSARSSGGNQETQYF
TRBJ1-6 TRBV5-1 - many TGCGCCAGCAGCCCCCTCGGGACAAGTAATTCACCCCTCCACTTT CASSPLGTSNSPLHF
TRBJ2-3 TRBV29-1 TRBD1 few TGCAGCGTATGGGACAGGGGGCATACAGATACGCAGTATTTT CSVWDRGHTDTQYF
TRBJ2-5 TRBV5-1 - - TGCGCCAGCGGACCCGGGGCAGCCCAAGAGACCCAGTACTTC CASGPGAAQETQYF
TRBJ1-3 TRBV2 - many TGTGCCAGCATCAAGGTTGGGGCAGCAGGAGGAGACACCATATATTTT CASIKVGAAGGDTIYF
TRBJ2-6 TRBV29-1 - - TGCAGCGCCCGGGCAGGCGCCTCTGGGGCCAACGTCCTGACTTTC CSARAGASGANVLTF
TRBJ2-7 TRBV5-1 TRBD2 few TGCGCCAGCAGCTTGGCTAGCGGGATCTACGAGCAGTACTTC CASSLASGIYEQYF
TRBJ2-7 TRBV11-2 - few TGTGCCAGCAGCTTAAATGGGGACCTCTACGAGCAGTACTTC CASSLNGDLYEQYF
TRBJ2-7 TRBV6-1 - many TGTGCCAGCGCAATATCCGATAGCTCCTACGAGCAGTACTTC CASAISDSSYEQYF
TRBJ2-3 TRBV7-9 TRBD2 - TGTGCCAGCAGCCTCCGCACTAGCGGGAGCACAGATACGCAGTATTTT CASSLRTSGSTDTQYF
TRBJ2-5 TRBV5-1 TRBD2 - TGCGCCAGCAGCTCTAGGACTAGCGAAGAGACCCAGTACTTC CASSSRTSEETQYF
TRBJ2-1 TRBV20-1 - few TGCAGTGCTAGAGTCGGATACGGGTCGGGGGAATACAATGAGCAGTTCTTC CSARVGYGSGEYNEQFF
TRBJ2-1 TRBV12-3/TRBV12-4 - many TGTGCCAGCACCTTGGGTGGCTCCTACAATGAGCAGTTCTTC CASTLGGSYNEQFF
TRBJ1-4 TRBV3-1 - - TGTGCCAGCAGCCAATGGGGCCGAGGAGATGAAAAACTGTTTTTT CASSQWGRGDEKLFF
TRBJ2-3 TRBV5-1 TRBD1 - TGCGCCAGCAGCTGGCGGACAGGGAGTGAAGATACGCAGTATTTT CASSWRTGSEDTQYF
TRBJ2-7 TRBV7-2 TRBD1 few TGTGCCAGCAGCTCAGGGGGCTCTTACTACGAGCAGTACTTC CASSSGGSYYEQYF
TRBJ2-3 TRBV5-1 - many TGCGCCAGCAGCTTAGAGCCCCGCACAGATACGCAGTATTTT CASSLEPRTDTQYF
TRBJ2-7 TRBV5-1 TRBD1 - TGCGCCAGCAGCCCGGGACAGGGGGCAAACGAGCAGTACTTC CASSPGQGANEQYF
TRBJ2-7 TRBV7-6 - - TGTGCCAGCAGCCCCCAGACTAGTGGCGAGCAGTACTTC CASSPQTSGEQYF
TRBJ1-4 TRBV3-1 - many TGTGCCAGCAGCCACAATGAAAAACTGTTTTTT CASSHNEKLFF
TRBJ2-6 TRBV27 - - TGTGCCAGCAGGCACCCCGGGGCGGTCCCCAACGTCCTGACTTTC CASRHPGAVPNVLTF
TRBJ2-3 TRBV12-3/TRBV12-4 - many TGTGCCAGCAGTTTAGGGGGATTGGCTACGCAGTATTTT CASSLGGLATQYF
TRBJ1-5 TRBV9 - - TGTGCCAGCAGCGTAGACTATCAGCCCCAGCATTTT CASSVDYQPQHF
TRBJ2-3 TRBV7-2 TRBD2 few TGTGCCAGCAGCCCTCAGGGAGGGTCCGATACGCAGTATTTT CASSPQGGSDTQYF
TRBJ2-2 TRBV7-2 TRBD2 - TGTGCCAGCAGCCCCTATTTAGCGGGAGAAACCGGGGAGCTGTTTTTT CASSPYLAGETGELFF
TRBJ2-2 TRBV7-2 TRBD2 few TGTGCCAGCAGACAACCCGGGAGGCAGAACACCGGGGAGCTGTTTTTT CASRQPGRQNTGELFF
TRBJ2-1 TRBV7-9 - few TGTGCCAGCAGACCCAACAATGAGCAGTTCTTC CASRPNNEQFF
TRBJ2-7 TRBV12-3/TRBV12-4 - - TGTGCCAGCAGTTCCCAGATCTACGAGCAGTACTTC CASSSQIYEQYF
TRBJ2-2 TRBV5-1 - - TGCGCCAGCAGCTCCGACGCGATGCTGGGCACCGGGGAGCTGTTTTTT CASSSDAMLGTGELFF
TRBJ2-6 TRBV12-3/TRBV12-4 - - TGTGCCAGCAGTGCAAGGGCAGGCAGCTCTGGGGCCAACGTCCTGACTTTC CASSARAGSSGANVLTF
TRBJ2-3 TRBV20-1 TRBD2 few TGCAGTGCTAGAAACCCGGGACTAGCGGACACAGATACGCAGTATTTT CSARNPGLADTDTQYF